The 26 T cell receptor beta chains listed next were all sequenced from one sample in a study of beta chain features in type 1 diabetes. The whole isolated RNA underwent reverse transcription, so sequencing captured expressed TCRB transcripts. TCRdb's copy holds only in-frame clones and misses some; the assay was immunoSEQ multiplex PCR. The sample yields around 160,000 clones, under 60% seen once. Sequenced: Tregs from blood. These receptors all come from a man aged 18 to 30 in good health.

V usage is TRBV7-9 and J usage is TRBJ2-1; 14 bases are a match to TRBD2. V was pared by 5 bases and J by 7 bases, with 7 bases of the junction left unmatched. CDR1 and CDR2 (germline): SEHNR, FQNEAQ (reference sequence). This CDR3 is built from 16 residues. In nucleotides, the CDR3 is TGTGCCAGCAGCCAAGGGACTAGCGGGAGTGTAAATGAGCAGTTCTTC. Translating it yields CASSQGTSGSVNEQFF.

This rearrangement joins TRBV5-1 to TRBJ2-5; 9 bases are shared with TRBD1. CDR3 length: 17 residues. J was trimmed by 1 base and V by 7 bases; bases with no gene match: 14. Germline values: CDR1 SGHRS, CDR2 YFSETQ. The CDR3 loop is CASRQTGQGLLQETQYF. The CDR3, as DNA: TGCGCCAGCCGGCAGACGGGACAGGGACTTCTCCAAGAGACCCAGTACTTC.

The rearrangement links TRBV10-3 to TRBJ2-2; 10 bases fit TRBD1. CDR1 and CDR2 from the germline V gene are ENHRY and SYGVKD. V trimming: 2 bases; J trimming: 7 bases; junction bases outside the gene matches: 7. The CDR3 length is 16 residues. The CDR3 here is CAISEPGQGKFGELFF. CDR3 coding DNA: TGTGCCATCAGTGAGCCGGGACAGGGGAAGTTCGGGGAGCTGTTTTTT.

The V gene is TRBV6-6, the J gene TRBJ2-7, with 8 bases identical to TRBD1. Germline V gene sequence: CDR1 MNHNY, CDR2 SVGAGI (reference sequence). The CDR3 is 12 amino acids. Losses at the gene ends were 4 bases for V and 6 bases for J; bases not matched to a gene: 2. In DNA form, the CDR3 reads TGTGCCAGCAGTTCACAGGGGGGCGAGCAGTACTTC. This encodes CASSSQGGEQYF.

This rearrangement joins TRBV10-3 to TRBJ2-6, with D maybe TRBD1 (6 bases). Germline CDR1 is ENHRY and CDR2 is SYGVKD. This CDR3 region has 15 residues. V was cut by 10 bases and J by 2 bases, with 15 bases left in between. CDR3 region: CATARTEAGANVLTF. The CDR3 bases are TGTGCCACAGCTAGGACAGAGGCTGGGGCCAACGTCCTGACTTTC.

The chain links TRBV7-8 to TRBJ2-3; TRBD2 matches 7 bases. Per germline, CDR1 SGHVS and CDR2 FQNEAQ. This CDR3 has 18 amino acids. V trimming: 2 bases; J trimming: 2 bases; junction bases outside the gene matches: 13. The CDR3 bases are TGTGCCAGCAGCTTATTCCCAAGGACTAGGTCATTCACAGATACGCAGTATTTT. This gives the protein CASSLFPRTRSFTDTQYF.

The gene calls are TRBV7-2 and TRBJ2-5; 8 bases are a match to TRBD2. V trimming: 1 base; J trimming: 5 bases; junction bases outside the gene matches: 6. The CDR3 is 15 residues long. Germline lookup yields CDR1 SGHTA and CDR2 FQGNSA. The CDR3 DNA sequence: TGTGCCAGCAGCTTAGGGCGGGGGGTGTGGGAGACCCAGTACTTC. Protein sequence: CASSLGRGVWETQYF.

The sample holds a few counts of this clone. The V and J genes are TRBV4-3 and TRBJ1-4; TRBD1 matches at 7 bases. Germline CDR1 reads LGHNA; CDR2 reads YSLEER. V gave up 0 bases and J gave up 7 bases; unmatched junction bases: 5. This CDR3 has 15 residues. Here the CDR3 DNA reads TGCGCCAGCAGCCAAGATCGGGCAGGGGGTGAAAAACTGTTTTTT. It yields the protein CASSQDRAGGEKLFF.

Only a few counts were recorded for this clone. The chain uses TRBV6-6 and TRBJ2-7; tentatively, D is TRBD2 (5 bases). CDR3 size: 12 residues. The germline CDR1 and CDR2 sequences are MNHNY and SVGAGI (reference sequence). Here the CDR3 DNA reads TGTGCGGCGGGTCGAGTAGGCTACGAGCAGTACTTC. Its protein is CAAGRVGYEQYF.

V and J are TRBV7-2 and TRBJ1-3, with unresolved D. Deletions cut 4 bases from V and 4 bases from J, with 8 bases between. Looked up from germline, CDR1 is SGHTA and CDR2 is FQGNSA. This CDR3 has 13 amino acids. The chain's CDR3 is CASSSSHGNTIYF. The DNA for the CDR3 is TGTGCCAGCAGCTCGAGTCACGGAAACACCATATATTTT.

This clone showed up just once. For the CDR3, the DNA is TGTGCCAGCAGTGAATCAGGGTCCCATGGCTACACCTTC. Protein: CASSESGSHGYTF. V and J are TRBV25-1 and TRBJ1-2, with a tentative D call TRBD1 (5 bases). V gave up 1 base and J gave up 6 bases, with 9 bases separating them. The CDR3 is 13 amino acids. Germline CDR1 MGHDK, CDR2 SYGVNS.

CDR3 nucleotides: TGCGCCAGCAGCCCAGGACAGGGGCTCGTTCCCAGGGAGCTGTTTTTT. Translating it yields CASSPGQGLVPRELFF. The V call is TRBV4-1, the J call TRBJ2-2; 9 positions agree with TRBD1. V shed 4 bases, J shed 9 bases, and the junction held 12 bases outside the gene matches. In germline, CDR1 is MGHRA, CDR2 YSYEKL. The CDR3 runs 16 residues.

V and J are TRBV4-3 and TRBJ2-7; TRBD1 matches 7 bases. V lost 0 bases, J lost 0 bases, and 8 bases stayed unmatched. Germline CDR1 reads LGHNA; CDR2 reads YSLEER. The CDR3 runs to 17 residues. The CDR3 nucleotides are TGCGCCAGCAGCCAAGATACAACAGGGGCGCCCTCCTACGAGCAGTACTTC. Protein: CASSQDTTGAPSYEQYF.

V usage is TRBV28 and J usage is TRBJ2-4; D gene uncertain. The length of the CDR3 is 13 residues. Germline CDR1 MDHEN, CDR2 SYDVKM. The V end was cut by 5 bases, the J end by 6 bases, with 11 bases between. CDR3 protein: CASSTRYLNIQYF. As DNA, the CDR3 is TGTGCCAGCAGTACTCGGTACTTAAACATTCAGTACTTC.

The chain employs TRBV28 and TRBJ1-2; D perhaps matches TRBD1 (5 bases). From germline, CDR1 is MDHEN and CDR2 SYDVKM. The CDR3 is 14 residues long. V lost 6 bases and J 4 bases, leaving 15 bases between the germline ends. The chain's CDR3 is CASRDGATPYGYTF. The CDR3 DNA follows: TGTGCCAGCAGGGATGGGGCGACCCCCTATGGCTACACCTTC.

This chain connects TRBV5-1 to TRBJ2-3, with TRBD2 matching 13 bases. CDR1 and CDR2 from the germline V gene are SGHRS and YFSETQ. J gave up 6 bases and V 4 bases, and 8 bases lay outside the gene matches. This CDR3 has 16 residues. This chain's CDR3 is CASSRTSGGLADTQYF. The CDR3 coding sequence is TGCGCCAGCAGCAGGACTAGCGGGGGACTAGCCGATACGCAGTATTTT.

This chain joins TRBV19 and TRBJ2-5; TRBD1 matches at 7 bases. The germline CDR1 and CDR2 sequences are LNHDA and SQIVND (reference sequence). J gave up 2 bases and V 6 bases, and 9 bases lay outside the gene matches. This CDR3 is built from 15 residues. CDR3 amino acids: CASRDLTGAQETQYF. CDR3 bases: TGTGCCAGTAGAGACCTTACAGGGGCGCAAGAGACCCAGTACTTC.

The chain joins TRBV4-3 to TRBJ2-6; the D is unclear. The CDR3 runs to 17 residues. Germline values: CDR1 LGHNA, CDR2 YSLEER. Trimming shortened V by 0 bases and J by 0 bases, and 9 bases separated the two germline ends. The chain's CDR3 is CASSQDGSRSGANVLTF. The CDR3 DNA reads TGCGCCAGCAGCCAAGATGGCTCTCGCTCTGGGGCCAACGTCCTGACTTTC.

The rearrangement joins TRBV20-1 to TRBJ2-5; D is uncertain. V was clipped by 4 bases and J by 5 bases, with 5 bases between them. Germline V gene data show CDR1 as DFQATT and CDR2 as SNEGSKA (reference sequence). This CDR3 is built from 10 residues. The CDR3 loop is CSATLETQYF. CDR3 DNA: TGCAGTGCTACGTTGGAGACCCAGTACTTC.

V gene TRBV27 combines with J gene TRBJ2-1; 7 nucleotides align to TRBD2. This CDR3 has 15 residues. The V and J ends lost 2 bases and 6 bases, in that order; junction bases with no gene match: 7. Germline V gene lookup returns CDR1 MNHEY and CDR2 SMNVEV (reference sequence). CDR3 nucleotides: TGTGCCAGCAGTTTACGTGGGGGGAGGGCCAATGAGCAGTTCTTC. Residues: CASSLRGGRANEQFF.

The chain carries TRBV7-2 and TRBJ2-3, with a possible D match to TRBD2 (6 bases). Trimming cost V 1 base and J 3 bases, with 11 bases left between them. Per the germline V gene, CDR1 is SGHTA and CDR2 is FQGNSA. The CDR3 length is 15 residues. The CDR3: CASSLVASETDTQYF. DNA for the CDR3: TGTGCCAGCAGCTTAGTGGCTAGCGAGACAGATACGCAGTATTTT.

The V and J genes are TRBV19 and TRBJ2-1, with 10 bases that match TRBD1. The CDR3 is 15 amino acids. From germline, CDR1 is LNHDA and CDR2 SQIVND (reference sequence). J was trimmed by 4 bases and V by 7 bases; bases with no gene match: 7. The CDR3 reads CASTEGQGYYNEQFF. For the CDR3, the DNA is TGTGCCAGTACCGAGGGACAGGGGTATTACAATGAGCAGTTCTTC.

The gene calls are TRBV18 and TRBJ2-1, with TRBD1 matching over 8 bases. Losses at the gene ends were 4 bases for V and 3 bases for J; bases not matched to a gene: 11. CDR3 length: 17 amino acids. CDR1 is KGHSH, CDR2 LQKENI, per germline. The CDR3, as DNA: TGTGCCAGCTCACGGGCGGGGACAGGATTAATCTACAATGAGCAGTTCTTC. Its protein is CASSRAGTGLIYNEQFF.

This clone occurred a few times. V and J are TRBV29-1 and TRBJ1-2, with D possibly TRBD1 on 5 matching bases. Trimming cost V 4 bases and J 7 bases, with 22 bases left between them. Germline V gene data show CDR1 as SQVTM and CDR2 as ANQGSEA. CDR3 length: 15 amino acids. Written as DNA, the CDR3 is TGCAGCGTTGTGATCCAGCGGCAGGGAGGTGTTGGCTACACCTTC. As protein: CSVVIQRQGGVGYTF.

V is TRBV6-5 and J is TRBJ2-3; 8 positions agree with TRBD2. J lost 2 bases, V lost 6 bases, and 4 bases had no gene match. Per the germline V gene, CDR1 is MNHEY and CDR2 is SVGAGI. The length of the CDR3 is 14 residues. The CDR3 DNA is TGTGCCAGCAGCTCTGGACTAGCCACAGATACGCAGTATTTT. Translated: CASSSGLATDTQYF.

The chain has TRBV18 and TRBJ2-1; 8 nucleotides line up with TRBD2. Trimming removed 6 bases from V and 6 bases from J; junction bases left unmatched: 16. Germline-derived CDR1 and CDR2 are KGHSH and LQKENI. The CDR3 runs to 17 residues. The CDR3 protein is CASSQVRALAAGNEQFF. CDR3 nucleotide sequence: TGTGCCAGCTCGCAGGTCCGTGCACTAGCGGCGGGCAATGAGCAGTTCTTC.